The T cell receptor (beta chain) described here comes from a study of T-cell reconstitution after alpha-beta-depleted transplantation in children. Preparation of the TCRbeta library used unique molecular identifiers. MiXCR, applied by TCRdb to the PCR reads, yields one record per CDR3 protein. Of 500,000 or so distinct CDR3 sequences in the sample, about 10% were seen once. In its sample, this clonotype was seen many times. Unmatched junction bases numbered 4, after V lost 2 bases and J lost 13 bases. The CDR3 loop spans 12 amino acids. Germline V CDR1 and CDR2: SGHTA, FQGNSA. The source is a female patient between 2 and 15 years old who had a stem cell transplant for aplastic anemia, so the T cells may come from the graft donor. The chain links TRBV7-2 to TRBJ1-5; the match to TRBD1 covers 8 bases. The specimen was PBMCs, mostly from graft donor cells, collected 180 days after TCRalphabeta/CD19-depleted stem cell transplant. The CDR3 DNA reads TGTGCCAGCAGCTTAAGGGGGGACAGGCAGCATTTT. As protein: CASSLRGDRQHF.